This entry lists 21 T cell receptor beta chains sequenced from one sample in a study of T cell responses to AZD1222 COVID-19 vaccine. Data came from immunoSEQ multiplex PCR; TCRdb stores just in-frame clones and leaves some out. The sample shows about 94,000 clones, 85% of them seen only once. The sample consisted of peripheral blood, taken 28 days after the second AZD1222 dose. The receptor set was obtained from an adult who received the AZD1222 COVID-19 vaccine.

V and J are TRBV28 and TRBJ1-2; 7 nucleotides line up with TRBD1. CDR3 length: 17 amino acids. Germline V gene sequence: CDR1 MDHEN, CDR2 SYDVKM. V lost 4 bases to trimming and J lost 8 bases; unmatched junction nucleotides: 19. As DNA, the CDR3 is TGTGCCAGCAGTTCTCAGGCCGCGACAGGGTCGGGCTGGGGCTACACCTTC. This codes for CASSSQAATGSGWGYTF.

The CDR3 DNA reads TGCGCCAGCAGTGAGTCGAGGACCTACGAGCAGTACTTC. This translates into CASSESRTYEQYF. The genes are TRBV10-2 and TRBJ2-7; D ambiguous. V was clipped by 0 bases and J by 2 bases, with 5 bases between them. This CDR3 has 13 residues. Germline-derived CDR1 and CDR2 are WSHSY and SAAADI.

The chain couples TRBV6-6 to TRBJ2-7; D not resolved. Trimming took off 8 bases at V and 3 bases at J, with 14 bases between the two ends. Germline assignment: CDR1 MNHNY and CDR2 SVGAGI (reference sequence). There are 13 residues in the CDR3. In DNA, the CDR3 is TGTGCCAGCGACTTCGATATGGGCTACGAGCAGTACTTC. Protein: CASDFDMGYEQYF.

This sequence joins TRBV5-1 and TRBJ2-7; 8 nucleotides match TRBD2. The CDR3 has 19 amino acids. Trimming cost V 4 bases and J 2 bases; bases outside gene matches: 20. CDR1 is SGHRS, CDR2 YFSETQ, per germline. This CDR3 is CASSNLPPGLDHGAYEQYF. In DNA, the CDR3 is TGCGCCAGCAGCAACTTACCCCCGGGACTAGATCACGGAGCCTACGAGCAGTACTTC.

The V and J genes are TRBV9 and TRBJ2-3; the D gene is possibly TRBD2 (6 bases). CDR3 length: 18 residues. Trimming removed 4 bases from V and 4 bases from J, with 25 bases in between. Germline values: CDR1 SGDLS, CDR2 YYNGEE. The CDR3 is CASSRALVTGVEADTQYF. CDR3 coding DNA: TGTGCCAGCAGCAGGGCCCTGGTTACGGGGGTTGAAGCAGATACGCAGTATTTT. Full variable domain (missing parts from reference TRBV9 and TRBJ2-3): DSGVTQTPKHLITATGQRVTLRCSPRSGDLSVYWYQQSLDQGLQFLIQYYNGEERAKGNILERFSAQQFPDLHSELNLSSLELGDSALYFCASSRALVTGVEADTQYFGPGTRLTVL.

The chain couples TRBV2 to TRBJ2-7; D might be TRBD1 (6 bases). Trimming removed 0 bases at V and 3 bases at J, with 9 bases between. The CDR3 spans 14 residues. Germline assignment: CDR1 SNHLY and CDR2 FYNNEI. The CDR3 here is CASSEAGTYYEQYF. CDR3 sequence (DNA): TGTGCCAGCAGTGAAGCCGGGACATACTACGAGCAGTACTTC.

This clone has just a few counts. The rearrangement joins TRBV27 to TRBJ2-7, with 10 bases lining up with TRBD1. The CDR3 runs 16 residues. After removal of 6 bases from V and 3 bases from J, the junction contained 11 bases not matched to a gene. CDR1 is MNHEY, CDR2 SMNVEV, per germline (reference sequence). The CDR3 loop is CASRTILRDRGYEQYF. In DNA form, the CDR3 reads TGTGCCAGCAGGACAATCCTCCGGGACAGGGGCTACGAGCAGTACTTC.

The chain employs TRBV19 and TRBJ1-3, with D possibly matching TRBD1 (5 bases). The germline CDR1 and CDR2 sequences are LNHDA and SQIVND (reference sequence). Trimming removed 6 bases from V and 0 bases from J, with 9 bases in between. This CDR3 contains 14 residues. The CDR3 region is CASRPRGSGNTIYF. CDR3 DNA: TGTGCCAGTAGGCCAAGGGGCTCTGGAAACACCATATATTTT.

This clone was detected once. The chain's CDR3 is CASSYSGGTEAFF. The CDR3 nucleotides are TGTGCCAGCAGTTATTCCGGGGGCACTGAAGCTTTCTTT. This chain joins TRBV5-8 and TRBJ1-1, with D perhaps TRBD1 (5 bases). The CDR3 is made up of 13 amino acids. CDR1 and CDR2 (germline): SGHTS, YDEGEE. Trimming left V 5 bases short and J 4 bases short, with 12 bases between.

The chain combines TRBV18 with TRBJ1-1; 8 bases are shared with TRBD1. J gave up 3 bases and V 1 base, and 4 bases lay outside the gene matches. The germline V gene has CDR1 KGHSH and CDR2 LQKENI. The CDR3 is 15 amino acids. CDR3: CASSPRQGIDTEAFF. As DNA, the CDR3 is TGTGCCAGCTCACCACGACAGGGGATTGACACTGAAGCTTTCTTT.

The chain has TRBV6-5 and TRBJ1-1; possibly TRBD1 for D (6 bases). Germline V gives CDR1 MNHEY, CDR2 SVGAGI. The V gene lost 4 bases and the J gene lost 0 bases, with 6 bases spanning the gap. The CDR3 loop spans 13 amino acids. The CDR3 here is CASSWDMNTEAFF. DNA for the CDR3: TGTGCCAGCAGTTGGGACATGAACACTGAAGCTTTCTTT.

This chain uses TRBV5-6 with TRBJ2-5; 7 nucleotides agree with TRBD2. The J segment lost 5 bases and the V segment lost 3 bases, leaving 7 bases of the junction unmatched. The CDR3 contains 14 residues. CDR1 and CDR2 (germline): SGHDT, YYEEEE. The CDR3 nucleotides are TGTGCCAGCAGCTCTAGCGGACCCGGGGAGACCCAGTACTTC. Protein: CASSSSGPGETQYF.

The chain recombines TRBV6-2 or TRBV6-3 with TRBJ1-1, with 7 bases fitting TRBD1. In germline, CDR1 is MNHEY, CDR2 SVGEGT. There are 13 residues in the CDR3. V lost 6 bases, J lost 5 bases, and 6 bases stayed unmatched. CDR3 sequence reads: CASSQGVVTEAFF. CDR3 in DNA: TGTGCCAGCAGCCAGGGGGTGGTTACTGAAGCTTTCTTT.

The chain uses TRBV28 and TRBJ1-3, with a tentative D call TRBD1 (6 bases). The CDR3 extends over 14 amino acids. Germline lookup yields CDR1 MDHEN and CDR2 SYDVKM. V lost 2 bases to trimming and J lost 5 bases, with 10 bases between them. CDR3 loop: CASSLQGTRNTIYF. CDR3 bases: TGTGCCAGCAGTTTACAGGGGACGAGAAACACCATATATTTT.

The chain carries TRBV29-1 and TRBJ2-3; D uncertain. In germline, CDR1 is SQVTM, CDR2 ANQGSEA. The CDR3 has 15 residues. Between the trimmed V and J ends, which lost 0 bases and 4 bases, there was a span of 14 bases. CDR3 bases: TGCAGCGTTGAAGATCCGGCGTTAGATCCAGATACGCAGTATTTT. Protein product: CSVEDPALDPDTQYF.

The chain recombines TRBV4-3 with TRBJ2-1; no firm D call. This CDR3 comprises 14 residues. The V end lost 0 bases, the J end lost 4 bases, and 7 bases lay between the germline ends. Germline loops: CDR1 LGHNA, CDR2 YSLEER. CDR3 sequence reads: CASSQDGRYNEQFF. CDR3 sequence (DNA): TGCGCCAGCAGCCAAGATGGTCGGTACAATGAGCAGTTCTTC.

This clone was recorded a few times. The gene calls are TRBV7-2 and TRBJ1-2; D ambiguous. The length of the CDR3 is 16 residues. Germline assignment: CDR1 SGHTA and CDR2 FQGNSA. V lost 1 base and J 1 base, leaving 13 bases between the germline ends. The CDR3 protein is CASSLGVGSINYGYTF. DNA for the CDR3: TGTGCCAGCAGCTTAGGGGTGGGCAGCATTAACTATGGCTACACCTTC.

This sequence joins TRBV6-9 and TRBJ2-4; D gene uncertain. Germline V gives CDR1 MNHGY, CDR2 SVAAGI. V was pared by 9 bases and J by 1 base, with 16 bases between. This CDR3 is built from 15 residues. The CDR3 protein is CARTGPPSAKNIQYF. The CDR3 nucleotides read TGTGCCAGAACGGGTCCCCCAAGCGCCAAAAACATTCAGTACTTC.

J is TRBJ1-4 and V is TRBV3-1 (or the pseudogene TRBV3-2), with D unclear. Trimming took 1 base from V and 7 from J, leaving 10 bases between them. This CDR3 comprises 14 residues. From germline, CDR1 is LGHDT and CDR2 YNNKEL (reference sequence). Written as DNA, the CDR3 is TGTGCCAGCAGCCAAGGTTTTGATATTGAAAAACTGTTTTTT. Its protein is CASSQGFDIEKLFF.

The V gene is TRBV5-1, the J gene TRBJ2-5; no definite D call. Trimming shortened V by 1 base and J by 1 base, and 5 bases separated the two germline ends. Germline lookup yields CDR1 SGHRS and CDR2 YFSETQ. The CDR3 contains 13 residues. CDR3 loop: CASSLTFQETQYF. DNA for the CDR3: TGCGCCAGCAGCTTGACCTTCCAAGAGACCCAGTACTTC.

The CDR3 loop is CASSLQGTGEKLFF. CDR3 bases: TGTGCCAGCAGTCTACAGGGGACGGGTGAAAAACTGTTTTTT. The chain couples TRBV2 to TRBJ1-4; TRBD1 agrees at 7 bases. Looked up from germline, CDR1 is SNHLY and CDR2 is FYNNEI. The V and J ends lost 5 bases and 7 bases, in that order; junction bases with no gene match: 7. This CDR3 comprises 14 residues.